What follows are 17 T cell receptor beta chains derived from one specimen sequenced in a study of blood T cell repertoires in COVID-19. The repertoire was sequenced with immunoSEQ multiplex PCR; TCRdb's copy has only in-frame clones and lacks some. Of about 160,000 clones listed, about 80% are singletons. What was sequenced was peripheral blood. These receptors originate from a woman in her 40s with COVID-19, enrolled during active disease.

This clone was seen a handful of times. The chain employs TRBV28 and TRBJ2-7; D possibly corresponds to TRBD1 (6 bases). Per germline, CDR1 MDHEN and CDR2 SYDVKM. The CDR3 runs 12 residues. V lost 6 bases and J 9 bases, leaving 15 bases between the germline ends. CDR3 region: CASRLQGLGQYF. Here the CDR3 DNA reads TGTGCCAGCAGACTCCAGGGGTTGGGGCAGTACTTC.

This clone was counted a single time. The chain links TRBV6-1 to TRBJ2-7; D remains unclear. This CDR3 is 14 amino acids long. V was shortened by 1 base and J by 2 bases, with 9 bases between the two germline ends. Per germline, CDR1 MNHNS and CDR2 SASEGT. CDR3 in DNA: TGTGCCAGCAGTGAAGGGCCGGGTACCTACGAGCAGTACGTC. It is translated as CASSEGPGTYEQYV.

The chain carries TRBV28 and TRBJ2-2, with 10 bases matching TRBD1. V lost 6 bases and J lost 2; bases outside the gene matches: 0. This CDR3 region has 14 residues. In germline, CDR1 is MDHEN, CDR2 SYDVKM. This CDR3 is CASRTGGNTGELFF. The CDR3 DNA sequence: TGTGCCAGCAGGACAGGGGGCAACACCGGGGAGCTGTTTTTT.

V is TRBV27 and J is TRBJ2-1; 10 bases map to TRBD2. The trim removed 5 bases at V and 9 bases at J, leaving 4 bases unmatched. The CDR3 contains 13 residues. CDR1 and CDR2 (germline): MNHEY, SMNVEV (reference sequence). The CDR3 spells CASSLIAGGEQFF. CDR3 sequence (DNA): TGTGCCAGCAGTCTTATAGCGGGGGGTGAGCAGTTCTTC.

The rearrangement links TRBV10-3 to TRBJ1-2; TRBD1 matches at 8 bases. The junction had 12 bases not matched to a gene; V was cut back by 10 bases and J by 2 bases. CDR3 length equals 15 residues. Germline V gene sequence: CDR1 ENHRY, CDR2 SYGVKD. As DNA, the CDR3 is TGTGCCACCACAGCCACAGGGGGAGAAAACTATGGCTACACCTTC. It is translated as CATTATGGENYGYTF.

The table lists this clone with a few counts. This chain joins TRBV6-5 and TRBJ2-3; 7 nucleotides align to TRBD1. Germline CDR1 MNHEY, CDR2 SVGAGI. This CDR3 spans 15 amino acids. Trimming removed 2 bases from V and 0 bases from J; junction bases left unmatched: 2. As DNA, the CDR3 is TGTGCCAGCAGTTACCAGGGGGTTAGCACAGATACGCAGTATTTT. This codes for CASSYQGVSTDTQYF.

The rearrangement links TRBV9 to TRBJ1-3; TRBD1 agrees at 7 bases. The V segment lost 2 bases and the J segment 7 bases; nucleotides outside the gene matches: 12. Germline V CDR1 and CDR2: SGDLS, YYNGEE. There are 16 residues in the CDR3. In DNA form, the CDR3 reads TGTGCCAGCAGCGTCGCCCCCGGGGGACAGCCCAACACCATATATTTT. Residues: CASSVAPGGQPNTIYF.

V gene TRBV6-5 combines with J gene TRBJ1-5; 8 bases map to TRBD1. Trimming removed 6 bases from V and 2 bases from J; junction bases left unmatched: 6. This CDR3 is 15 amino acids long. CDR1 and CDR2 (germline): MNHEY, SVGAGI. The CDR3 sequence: CASRDNRGGNQPQHF. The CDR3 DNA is TGTGCCAGCAGAGATAACAGGGGGGGCAATCAGCCCCAGCATTTT.

CDR3 bases: TGCGCCAGCAGGAGAGGGACAGGGGTGGGCGAGCAGTACTTC. This sequence encodes CASRRGTGVGEQYF. This chain links TRBV5-1 with TRBJ2-7, with 10 bases identical to TRBD1. CDR3 size: 14 residues. V was pared by 5 bases and J by 6 bases, with 8 bases of the junction left unmatched. Per the germline V gene, CDR1 is SGHRS and CDR2 is YFSETQ.

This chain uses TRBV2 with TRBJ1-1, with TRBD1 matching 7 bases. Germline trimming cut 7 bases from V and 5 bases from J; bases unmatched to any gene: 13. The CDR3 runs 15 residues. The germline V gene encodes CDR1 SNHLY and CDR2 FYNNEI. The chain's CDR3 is CASTIEEGAGTEAFF. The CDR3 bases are TGTGCCAGCACAATTGAGGAGGGGGCAGGGACTGAAGCTTTCTTT.

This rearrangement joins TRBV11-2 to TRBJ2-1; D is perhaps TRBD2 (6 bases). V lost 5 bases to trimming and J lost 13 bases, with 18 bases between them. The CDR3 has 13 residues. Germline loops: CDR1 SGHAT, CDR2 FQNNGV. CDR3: CASSTHRDSQQFF. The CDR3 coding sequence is TGTGCCAGCAGCACCCACCGGGACTCGCAACAGTTCTTC.

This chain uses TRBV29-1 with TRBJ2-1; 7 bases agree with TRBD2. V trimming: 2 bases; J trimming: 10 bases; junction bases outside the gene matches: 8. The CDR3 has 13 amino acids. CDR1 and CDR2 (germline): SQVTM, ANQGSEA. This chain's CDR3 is CSVERRGGLEQFF. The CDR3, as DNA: TGCAGCGTTGAAAGGAGGGGAGGGTTAGAGCAGTTCTTC.

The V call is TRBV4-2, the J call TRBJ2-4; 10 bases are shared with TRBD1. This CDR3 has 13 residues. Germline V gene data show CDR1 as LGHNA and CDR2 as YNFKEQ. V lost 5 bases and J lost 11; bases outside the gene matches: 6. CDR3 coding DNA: TGTGCCAGCAGCGACCGGGACAGGGGCGTTCAGTACTTC. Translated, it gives CASSDRDRGVQYF.

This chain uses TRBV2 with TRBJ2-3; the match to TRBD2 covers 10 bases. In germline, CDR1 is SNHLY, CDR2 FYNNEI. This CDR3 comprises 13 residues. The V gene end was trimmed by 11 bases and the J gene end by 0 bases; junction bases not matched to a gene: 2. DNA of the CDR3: TGTGCCCTAGCGGGGGTTAGCACAGATACGCAGTATTTT. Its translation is CALAGVSTDTQYF.

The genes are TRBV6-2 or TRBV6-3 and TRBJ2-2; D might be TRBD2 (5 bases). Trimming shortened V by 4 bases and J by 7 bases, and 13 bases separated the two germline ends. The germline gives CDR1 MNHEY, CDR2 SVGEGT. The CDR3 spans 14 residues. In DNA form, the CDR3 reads TGTGCCAGCAGTTTTCATGAGGGTAGCGGGGAGCTGTTTTTT. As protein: CASSFHEGSGELFF.

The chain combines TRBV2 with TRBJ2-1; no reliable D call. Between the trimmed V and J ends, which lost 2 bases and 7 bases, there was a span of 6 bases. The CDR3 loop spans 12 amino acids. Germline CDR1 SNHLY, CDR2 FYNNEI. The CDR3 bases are TGTGCCAGCAGTGAATGGCAAAATGAGCAGTTCTTC. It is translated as CASSEWQNEQFF.

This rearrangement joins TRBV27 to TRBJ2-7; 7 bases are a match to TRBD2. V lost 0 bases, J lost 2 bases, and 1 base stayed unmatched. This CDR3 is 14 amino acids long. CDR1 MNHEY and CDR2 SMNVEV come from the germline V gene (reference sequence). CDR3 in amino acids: CASSLSGTTYEQYF. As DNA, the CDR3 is TGTGCCAGCAGTTTATCCGGGACTACCTACGAGCAGTACTTC.